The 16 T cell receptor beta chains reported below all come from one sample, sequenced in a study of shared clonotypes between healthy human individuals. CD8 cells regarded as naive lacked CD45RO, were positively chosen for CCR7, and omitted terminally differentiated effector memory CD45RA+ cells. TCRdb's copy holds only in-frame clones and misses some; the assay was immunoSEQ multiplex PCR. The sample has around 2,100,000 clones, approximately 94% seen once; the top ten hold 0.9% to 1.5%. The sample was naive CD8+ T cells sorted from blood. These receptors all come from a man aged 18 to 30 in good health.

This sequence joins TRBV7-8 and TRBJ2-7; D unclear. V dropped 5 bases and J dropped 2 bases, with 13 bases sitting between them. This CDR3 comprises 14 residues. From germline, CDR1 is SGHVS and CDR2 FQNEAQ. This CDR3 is CASSPRTAAYEQYF. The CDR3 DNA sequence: TGTGCCAGCAGCCCCCGCACTGCAGCCTACGAGCAGTACTTC. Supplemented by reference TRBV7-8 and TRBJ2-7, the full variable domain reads GAGVSQSPRYKVAKRGQDVALRCDPISGHVSLFWYQQALGQGPEFLTYFQNEAQLDKSGLPSDRFFAERPEGSVSTLKIQRTQQEDSAVYLCASSPRTAAYEQYFGPGTRLTVT.

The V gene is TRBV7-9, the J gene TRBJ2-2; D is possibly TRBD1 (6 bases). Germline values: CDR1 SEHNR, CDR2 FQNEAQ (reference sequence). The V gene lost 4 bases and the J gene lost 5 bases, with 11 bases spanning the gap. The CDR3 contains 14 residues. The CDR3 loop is CASSSTQGTGELFF. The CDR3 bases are TGTGCCAGCAGCTCTACACAGGGTACCGGGGAGCTGTTTTTT.

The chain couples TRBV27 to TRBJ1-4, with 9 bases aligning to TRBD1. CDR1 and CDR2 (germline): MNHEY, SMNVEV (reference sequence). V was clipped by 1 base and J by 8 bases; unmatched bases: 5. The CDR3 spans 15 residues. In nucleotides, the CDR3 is TGTGCCAGCAGTTTATTCACAGGGGGCAAGGAAAAACTGTTTTTT. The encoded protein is CASSLFTGGKEKLFF. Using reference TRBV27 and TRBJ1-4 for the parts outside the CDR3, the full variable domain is EAQVTQNPRYLITVTGKKLTVTCSQNMNHEYMSWYRQDPGLGLRQIYYSMNVEVTDKGDVPEGYKVSRKEKRNFPLILESPSPNQTSLYFCASSLFTGGKEKLFFGSGTQLSVL.

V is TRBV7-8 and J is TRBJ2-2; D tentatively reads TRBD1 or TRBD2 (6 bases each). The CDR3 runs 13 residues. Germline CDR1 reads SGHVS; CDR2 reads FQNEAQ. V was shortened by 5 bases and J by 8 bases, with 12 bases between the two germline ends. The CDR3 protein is CASSPEGVGELFF. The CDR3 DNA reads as TGTGCCAGCAGCCCGGAGGGGGTTGGGGAGCTGTTTTTT.

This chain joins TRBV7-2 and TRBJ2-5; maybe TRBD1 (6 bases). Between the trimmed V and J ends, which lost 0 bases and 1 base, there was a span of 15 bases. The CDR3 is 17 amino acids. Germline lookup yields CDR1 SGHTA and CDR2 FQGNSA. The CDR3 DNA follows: TGTGCCAGCAGCTTAGCGGAGACAGGTCAACCCCAAGAGACCCAGTACTTC. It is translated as CASSLAETGQPQETQYF.

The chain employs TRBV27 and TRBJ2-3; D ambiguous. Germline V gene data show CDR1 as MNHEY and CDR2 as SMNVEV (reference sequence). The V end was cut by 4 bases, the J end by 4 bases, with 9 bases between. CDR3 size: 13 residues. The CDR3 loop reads CASSSWISDTQYF. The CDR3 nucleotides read TGTGCCAGCAGTTCGTGGATCTCAGATACGCAGTATTTT.

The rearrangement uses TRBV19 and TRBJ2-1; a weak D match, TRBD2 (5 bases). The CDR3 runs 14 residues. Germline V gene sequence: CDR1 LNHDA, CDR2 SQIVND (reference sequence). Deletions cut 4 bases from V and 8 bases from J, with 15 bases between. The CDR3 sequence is CASSTVHASYEQFF. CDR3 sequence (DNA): TGTGCCAGTAGTACCGTACACGCTAGCTATGAGCAGTTCTTC. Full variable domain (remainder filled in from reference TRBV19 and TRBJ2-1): DGGITQSPKYLFRKEGQNVTLSCEQNLNHDAMYWYRQDPGQGLRLIYYSQIVNDFQKGDIAEGYSVSREKKESFPLTVTSAQKNPTAFYLCASSTVHASYEQFFGPGTRLTVL.

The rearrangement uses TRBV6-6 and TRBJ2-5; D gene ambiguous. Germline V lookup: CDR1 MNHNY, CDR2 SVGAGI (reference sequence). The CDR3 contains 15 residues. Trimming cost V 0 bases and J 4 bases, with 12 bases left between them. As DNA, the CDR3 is TGTGCCAGCAGTTACTCAATTGGCAGAGGAGAGACCCAGTACTTC. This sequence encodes CASSYSIGRGETQYF.

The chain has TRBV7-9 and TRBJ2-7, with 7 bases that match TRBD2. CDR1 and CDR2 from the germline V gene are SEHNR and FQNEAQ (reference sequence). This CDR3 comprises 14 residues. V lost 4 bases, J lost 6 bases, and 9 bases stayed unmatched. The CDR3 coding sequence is TGTGCCAGCAGCTGGGCTAGCGGTCAACTCGAGCAGTACTTC. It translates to CASSWASGQLEQYF.

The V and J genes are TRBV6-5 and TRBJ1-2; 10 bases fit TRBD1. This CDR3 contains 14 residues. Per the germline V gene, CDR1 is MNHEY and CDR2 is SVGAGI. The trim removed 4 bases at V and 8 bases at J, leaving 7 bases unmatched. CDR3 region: CASSSGTGVLGYTF. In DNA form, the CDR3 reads TGTGCCAGCAGTTCTGGGACAGGGGTGTTGGGCTACACCTTC.

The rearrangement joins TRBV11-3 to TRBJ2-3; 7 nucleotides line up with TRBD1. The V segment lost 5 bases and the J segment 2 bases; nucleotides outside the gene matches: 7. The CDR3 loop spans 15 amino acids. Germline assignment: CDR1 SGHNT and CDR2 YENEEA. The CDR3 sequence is CASSARTGNTDTQYF. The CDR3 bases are TGTGCCAGCAGCGCCCGGACAGGAAACACAGATACGCAGTATTTT.

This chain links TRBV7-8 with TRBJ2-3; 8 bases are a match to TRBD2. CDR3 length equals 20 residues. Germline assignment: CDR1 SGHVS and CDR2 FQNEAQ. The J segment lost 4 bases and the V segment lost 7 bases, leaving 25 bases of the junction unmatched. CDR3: CASTLNSLSPAGEWPDTQYF. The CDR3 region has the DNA TGTGCCAGCACCCTTAACTCATTGAGTCCAGCGGGAGAATGGCCAGATACGCAGTATTTT.

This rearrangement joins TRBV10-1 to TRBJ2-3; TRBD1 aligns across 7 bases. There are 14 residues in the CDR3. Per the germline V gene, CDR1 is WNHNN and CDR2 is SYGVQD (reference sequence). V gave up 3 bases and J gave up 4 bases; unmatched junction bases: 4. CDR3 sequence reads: CASSEGTASDTQYF. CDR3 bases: TGCGCCAGCAGTGAAGGGACAGCCTCAGATACGCAGTATTTT.

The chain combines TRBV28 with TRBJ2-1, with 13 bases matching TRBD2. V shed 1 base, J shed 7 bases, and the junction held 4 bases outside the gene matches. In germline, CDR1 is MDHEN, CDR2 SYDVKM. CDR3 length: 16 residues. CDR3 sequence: CASSLLWTSGRNEQFF. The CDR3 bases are TGTGCCAGCAGTTTATTGTGGACTAGCGGGAGAAATGAGCAGTTCTTC. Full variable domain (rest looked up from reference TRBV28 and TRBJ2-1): DVKVTQSSRYLVKRTGEKVFLECVQDMDHENMFWYRQDPGLGLRLIYFSYDVKMKEKGDIPEGYSVSREKKERFSLILESASTNQTSMYLCASSLLWTSGRNEQFFGPGTRLTVL.

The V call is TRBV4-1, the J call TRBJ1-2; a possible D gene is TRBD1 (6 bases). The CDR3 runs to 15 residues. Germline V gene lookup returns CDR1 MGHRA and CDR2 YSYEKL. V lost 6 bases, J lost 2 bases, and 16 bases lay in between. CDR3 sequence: CASRPHGQPNYGYTF. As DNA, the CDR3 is TGCGCCAGCAGACCGCATGGACAGCCCAACTATGGCTACACCTTC.

This CDR3 is CASSPPDTNYRNEQFF. DNA for the CDR3: TGTGCCAGCAGCCCCCCCGATACCAATTACAGAAATGAGCAGTTCTTC. The chain couples TRBV7-8 to TRBJ2-1; D not certain. CDR1 is SGHVS, CDR2 FQNEAQ, per germline. The V and J ends lost 5 bases and 7 bases respectively, with 21 bases between them. The CDR3 runs to 16 residues.